This T cell receptor (beta chain) was sequenced during a study of blood T cell repertoires in COVID-19. Study-level information: Sites in the United States, Italy and Spain provided acute and convalescent COVID-19 samples.

In the original processing: Amplification of reference gene primers was used by the study to estimate nucleated cell counts. The repertoire was sequenced with immunoSEQ multiplex PCR; TCRdb's copy has only in-frame clones and lacks some. The V and J calls and clone size come from that table; D and trimming were worked out from the DNA. This sample yields under 300,000 clones, of which 80% to 85% are seen a single time; 3.4% belongs to the top ten. This clone was recorded only once. There are 15 residues in the CDR3. CDR1 is LNHDA and CDR2 is SQIVND in the germline V gene (reference sequence). J gave up 7 bases and V 6 bases, and 10 bases lay outside the gene matches.

This receptor was taken from a woman under 30 with acute or convalescent COVID-19. Sequenced input: peripheral blood. V and J are TRBV19 and TRBJ1-2; the match to TRBD1 covers 11 bases. CDR3 coding DNA: TGTGCCAGTAGGGGGCTGGGACAGGGGGAGCGTGGCTACACCTTC. This encodes CASRGLGQGERGYTF.